This T cell receptor beta chain was sequenced for a study of T cell repertoires in cytomegalovirus infection. This clonotype was picked up many times. From the reads, TCRdb called clonotypes with MiXCR, one entry per CDR3 protein. The table records about 460,000 distinct CDR3 sequences, around 11% of them present only once. Germline loops: CDR1 LNHDA, CDR2 SQIVND (reference sequence). The V end was cut by 5 bases, the J end by 4 bases, with 15 bases between. The length of the CDR3 is 15 residues. The TCR sequence derives from a human donor in good health (CMV status not recorded). Some clones in this sample may be carry-over from other donors' samples. The specimen sequenced was PBMCs. This rearrangement joins TRBV19 to TRBJ1-5; no clear D. Written as DNA, the CDR3 is TGTGCCAGTAGTCCGGTAGGGTTTCGGAATCAGCCCCAGCATTTT. This translates into CASSPVGFRNQPQHF.